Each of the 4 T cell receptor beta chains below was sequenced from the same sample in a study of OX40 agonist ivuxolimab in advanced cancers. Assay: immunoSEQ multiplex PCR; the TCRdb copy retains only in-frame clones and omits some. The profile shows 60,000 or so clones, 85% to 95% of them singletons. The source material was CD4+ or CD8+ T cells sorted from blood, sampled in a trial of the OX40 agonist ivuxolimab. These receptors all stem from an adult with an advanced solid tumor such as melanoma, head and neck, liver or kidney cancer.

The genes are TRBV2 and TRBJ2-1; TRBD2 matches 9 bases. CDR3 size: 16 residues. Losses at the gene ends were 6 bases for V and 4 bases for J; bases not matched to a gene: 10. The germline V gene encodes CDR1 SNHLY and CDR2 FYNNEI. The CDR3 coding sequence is TGTGCCAGCAGCGTTAGCGGGAGCGGGGTTTACAATGAGCAGTTCTTC. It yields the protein CASSVSGSGVYNEQFF.

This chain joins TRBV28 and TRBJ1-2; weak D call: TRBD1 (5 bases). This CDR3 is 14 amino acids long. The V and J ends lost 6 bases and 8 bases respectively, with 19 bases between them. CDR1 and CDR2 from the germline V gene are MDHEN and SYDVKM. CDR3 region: CASSLKLLNRGYTF. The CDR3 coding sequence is TGTGCCAGCAGCCTGAAACTGTTAAACAGGGGCTACACCTTC.

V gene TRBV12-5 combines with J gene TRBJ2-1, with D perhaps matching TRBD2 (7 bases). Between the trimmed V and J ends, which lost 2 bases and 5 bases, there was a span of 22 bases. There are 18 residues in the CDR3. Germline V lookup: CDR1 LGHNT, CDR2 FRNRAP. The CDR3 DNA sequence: TGTGCTAGTGGTTTGCCCCGTGTCGGAAGGGGGACTAACAATGAGCAGTTCTTC. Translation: CASGLPRVGRGTNNEQFF.

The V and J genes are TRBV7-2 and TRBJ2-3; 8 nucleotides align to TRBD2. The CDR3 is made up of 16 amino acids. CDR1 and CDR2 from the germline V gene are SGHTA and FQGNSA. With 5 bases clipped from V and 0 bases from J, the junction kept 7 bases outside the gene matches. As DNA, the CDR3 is TGTGCCAGCAGCCTCTGGACTAGCATTAGCACAGATACGCAGTATTTT. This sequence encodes CASSLWTSISTDTQYF.